Detailed here is one T cell receptor beta chain. Its antigen is not identified. Baseline was the first blood sampling point, followed by cycle 4 day 1 and cycle 7 day 1. Losses at the gene ends were 0 bases for V and 1 base for J; bases not matched to a gene: 1. The CDR3 is 15 residues long. The germline V gene has CDR1 SGDLS and CDR2 YYNGEE. Using immunoSEQ multiplex PCR, the repertoire was profiled, and TCRdb retains in-frame clones only, with some absent. The sample shows fewer than 70,000 clones, approximately 90% of them seen only once. These data belong to a study of OX40 agonist ivuxolimab in advanced cancers. Study observations and caveats: CD8+ T cells (on average) carried more expanded clones than CD4+ T cells.

The sequence derives from an adult with an advanced solid tumor such as melanoma, head and neck, liver or kidney cancer. The rearrangement joins TRBV9 to TRBJ2-3; 8 bases line up with TRBD2. The sequenced sample was CD4+ or CD8+ T cells sorted from blood, obtained in a trial of the OX40 agonist ivuxolimab. CDR3 region: CASSVARGGTDTQYF. DNA of the CDR3: TGTGCCAGCAGCGTAGCGCGGGGGGGCACAGATACGCAGTATTTT.